This entry lists 15 T cell receptor beta chains sequenced from one sample in a study of metastatic and nonmetastatic thyroid tumors (dated by TCRdb to 2020 to 2021). Libraries were built with PCR. Reads for this sample came from an Illumina HiSeq 4000. The public sequencing data were trimmed at Q25 with fastp and processed into clonotypes with MiXCR by TCRdb, which kept only in-frame beta chains. This sample gives approximately 70,000 clones in total; 18% of them show up just once. The ten most abundant clones make up over 10% of the sample. Before undergoing thyroid surgery, none of the patients had been given any kind of treatment. The specimen sequenced was blood. Every receptor here comes from a female donor with papillary thyroid cancer or a benign thyroid nodule (not recorded which). Some clones in this sample may be carry-over from other donors' samples.

This clone was seen many times. The same CDR3 also results from other DNA sequences found in this sample. V gene TRBV20-1 combines with J gene TRBJ2-1; 16 bases align to TRBD2. With V trimmed by 3 bases and J by 8 bases, 16 bases remained unmatched. The length of the CDR3 is 19 residues. Germline V gives CDR1 DFQATT, CDR2 SNEGSKA (reference sequence). CDR3 region: CSARGLAGGPRVLGDEQFF. The CDR3 DNA sequence: TGCAGTGCTAGGGGACTAGCGGGAGGGCCTAGGGTATTGGGTGATGAGCAGTTCTTC.

This clone was observed many times. V usage is TRBV29-1 and J usage is TRBJ2-1; 10 bases line up with TRBD2. Germline lookup yields CDR1 SQVTM and CDR2 ANQGSEA. The V and J ends lost 3 bases and 15 bases, in that order; junction bases with no gene match: 5. The CDR3 sequence is 11 residues long. The CDR3 DNA sequence: TGCAGCGTTGATCTAGCGGGAGTAGGGTTCTTC. It encodes CSVDLAGVGFF.

About this clone itself: Germline is not matched at one junction end, which may reflect a read error. The chain uses TRBV20-1 and TRBJ1-2, with a tentative D call TRBD1 (5 bases). The CDR3 runs 15 residues. Germline CDR1 is DFQATT and CDR2 is SNEGSKA (reference sequence). In DNA form, the CDR3 reads TGCAGTGCTAGCGGGACGGCCTTTCTTAACTATTGCTACACCTTC. It encodes CSASGTAFLNYCYTF.

This clone was observed many times. The chain carries TRBV9 and TRBJ1-5, with unresolved D. Deletions cut 2 bases from V and 0 bases from J, with 6 bases between. The CDR3 spans 14 residues. Germline CDR1 reads SGDLS; CDR2 reads YYNGEE. The DNA of the CDR3 is TGTGCCAGCAGCGTGGACCTTAGCAATCAGCCCCAGCATTTT. This sequence encodes CASSVDLSNQPQHF.

This clone was counted ten times or more. The CDR3 DNA follows: TGTGCCAGCAGGCTAGCGCTCGAGCAGTACTTC. It codes for CASRLALEQYF. This chain connects TRBV2 to TRBJ2-7; maybe TRBD2 (6 bases). V was clipped by 6 bases and J by 6 bases, with 9 bases between them. The CDR3 is made up of 11 amino acids. Germline loops: CDR1 SNHLY, CDR2 FYNNEI.

This clone was observed a handful of times. V is TRBV19 and J is TRBJ2-2, with D possibly matching TRBD1 (6 bases). The germline V gene has CDR1 LNHDA and CDR2 SQIVND (reference sequence). V shed 6 bases and J shed 6 bases, with 14 bases lying between them. The CDR3 totals 14 residues. CDR3 sequence reads: CASSLWDTAGELFF. CDR3 nucleotide sequence: TGTGCCAGTAGCTTATGGGACACCGCCGGGGAGCTGTTTTTT.

This chain uses TRBV9 with TRBJ2-1; D not resolved. Trimming took off 3 bases at V and 2 bases at J, with 12 bases between the two ends. The germline V gene has CDR1 SGDLS and CDR2 YYNGEE. The CDR3 length is 15 residues. Here the CDR3 reads CASSDRPDPYNEQFF. The CDR3, as DNA: TGTGCCAGCAGCGACCGCCCGGACCCCTACAATGAGCAGTTCTTC.

This clone was seen a few times. A read error is possible here, since a much larger clone lies one base away. Other DNA variants within this sample encode the same CDR3. This rearrangement joins TRBV5-1 to TRBJ2-7; D gene uncertain. The length of the CDR3 is 13 residues. CDR1 is SGHRS, CDR2 YFSETQ, per germline. For the CDR3, the DNA is TGCGCCAGTAGCTTGGACGACTCCTACGAGCAGTACTTC. It translates to CASSLDDSYEQYF.

This clone was seen many times. One junction end does not reproduce the germline sequence, and a read error may be involved. V gene TRBV2 combines with J gene TRBJ2-7; maybe TRBD2 (6 bases). The CDR3 has 16 residues. The germline gives CDR1 SNHLY, CDR2 FYNNEI. In DNA, the CDR3 is TGTGCCAGCAGTGAATGGGGGGTGCTGGTGTCCTATGAGCAGTACTTC. Protein sequence: CASSEWGVLVSYEQYF. The complete variable domain, with remaining parts taken from reference TRBV2 and TRBJ2-7, reads EPEVTQTPSHQVTQMGQEVILRCVPISNHLYFYWYRQILGQKVEFLVSFYNNEISEKSEIFDDQFSVERPDGSNFTLKIRSTKLEDSAMYFCASSEWGVLVSYEQYFGPGTRLTVT.

This clone occurred many times. The V gene is TRBV2, the J gene TRBJ2-7; D is uncertain. The CDR3 extends over 12 amino acids. CDR1 SNHLY and CDR2 FYNNEI come from the germline V gene. The V end lost 6 bases, the J end lost 0 bases, and 6 bases lay between the germline ends. CDR3 protein: CASRVVSYEQYF. The CDR3 coding sequence is TGTGCCAGCAGGGTCGTCTCCTACGAGCAGTACTTC. Supplemented by reference TRBV2 and TRBJ2-7, the full variable domain reads EPEVTQTPSHQVTQMGQEVILRCVPISNHLYFYWYRQILGQKVEFLVSFYNNEISEKSEIFDDQFSVERPDGSNFTLKIRSTKLEDSAMYFCASRVVSYEQYFGPGTRLTVT.

This clone was picked up a small number of times. The genes are TRBV18 and TRBJ1-2, with a tentative D call TRBD1 (6 bases). There are 14 residues in the CDR3. Per germline, CDR1 KGHSH and CDR2 LQKENI. The V end was cut by 4 bases, the J end by 2 bases, with 11 bases between. CDR3 DNA sequence: TGTGCCAGCTCACTGACCGGACAGAACTATGGCTACACCTTC. Its translation is CASSLTGQNYGYTF. The full variable domain, in which reference TRBV18 and TRBJ1-2 provide the parts outside the CDR3, is NAGVMQNPRHLVRRRGQEARLRCSPMKGHSHVYWYRQLPEEGLKFMVYLQKENIIDESGMPKERFSAEFPKEGPSILRIQQVVRGDSAAYFCASSLTGQNYGYTFGSGTRLTVV.

This clone showed up many times. The V and J genes are TRBV11-2 and TRBJ2-1, with D uncertain. The CDR3 contains 13 residues. The germline V gene encodes CDR1 SGHAT and CDR2 FQNNGV. V was clipped by 1 base and J by 6 bases, with 7 bases between them. CDR3 DNA sequence: TGTGCCAGCAGCTTAGTTCAGGTCAATGAGCAGTTCTTC. It encodes CASSLVQVNEQFF.

At least ten counts were recorded for this clone. This chain connects TRBV5-1 to TRBJ2-5; 12 bases line up with TRBD1. The germline CDR1 and CDR2 sequences are SGHRS and YFSETQ. The CDR3 contains 15 residues. J lost 4 bases, V lost 4 bases, and 5 bases had no gene match. CDR3 nucleotides: TGCGCCAGCAGCACGGGGACAGGGGGCGGAGAGACCCAGTACTTC. It codes for CASSTGTGGGETQYF. The complete variable domain, with remaining parts taken from reference TRBV5-1 and TRBJ2-5, reads KAGVTQTPRYLIKTRGQQVTLSCSPISGHRSVSWYQQTPGQGLQFLFEYFSETQRNKGNFPGRFSGRQFSNSRSEMNVSTLELGDSALYLCASSTGTGGGETQYFGPGTRLLVL.

This rearrangement joins TRBV5-1 to TRBJ2-1, with TRBD1 matching 7 bases. Germline CDR1 and CDR2: SGHRS and YFSETQ. CDR3 size: 15 residues. J was trimmed by 0 bases and V by 4 bases; bases with no gene match: 4. CDR3 in DNA: TGCGCCAGCAGCCGGGGACAGACCTCCTACAATGAGCAGTTCTTC. Translated: CASSRGQTSYNEQFF. The variable domain in full, with the rest retrieved from reference TRBV5-1 and TRBJ2-1, is KAGVTQTPRYLIKTRGQQVTLSCSPISGHRSVSWYQQTPGQGLQFLFEYFSETQRNKGNFPGRFSGRQFSNSRSEMNVSTLELGDSALYLCASSRGQTSYNEQFFGPGTRLTVL.

The chain employs TRBV11-2 and TRBJ2-3, with D tentatively TRBD1 or TRBD2 (5 bases each). The ends were cut back, 5 bases at V and 1 base at J, with 10 bases in the middle. Looked up from germline, CDR1 is SGHAT and CDR2 is FQNNGV. CDR3 length: 14 amino acids. CDR3 protein: CASSGGYGTDTQYF. The CDR3 DNA sequence: TGTGCCAGCAGCGGGGGATACGGCACAGATACGCAGTATTTT.